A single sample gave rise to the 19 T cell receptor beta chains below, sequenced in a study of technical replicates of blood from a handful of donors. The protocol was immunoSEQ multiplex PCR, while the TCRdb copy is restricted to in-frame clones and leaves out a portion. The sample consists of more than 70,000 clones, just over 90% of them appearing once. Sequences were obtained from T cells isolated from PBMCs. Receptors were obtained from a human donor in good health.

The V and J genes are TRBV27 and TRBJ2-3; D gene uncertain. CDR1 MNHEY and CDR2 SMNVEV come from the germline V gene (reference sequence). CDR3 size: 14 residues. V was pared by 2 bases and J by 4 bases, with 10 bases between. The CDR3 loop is CASSLNGASDTQYF. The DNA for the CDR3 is TGTGCCAGCAGTTTAAATGGAGCGTCAGATACGCAGTATTTT.

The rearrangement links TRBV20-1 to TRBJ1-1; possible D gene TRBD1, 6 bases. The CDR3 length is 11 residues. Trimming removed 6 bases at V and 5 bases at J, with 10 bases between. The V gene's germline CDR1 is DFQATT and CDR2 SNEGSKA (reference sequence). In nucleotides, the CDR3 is TGCAGTGCCAGGGGTATAACTGAAGCTTTCTTT. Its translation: CSARGITEAFF.

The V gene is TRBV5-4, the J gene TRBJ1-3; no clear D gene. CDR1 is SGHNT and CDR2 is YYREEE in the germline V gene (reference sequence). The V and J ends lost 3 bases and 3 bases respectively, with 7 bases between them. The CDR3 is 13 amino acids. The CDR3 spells CASSSPNGNTIYF. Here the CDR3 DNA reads TGTGCCAGCAGCTCCCCTAATGGAAACACCATATATTTT.

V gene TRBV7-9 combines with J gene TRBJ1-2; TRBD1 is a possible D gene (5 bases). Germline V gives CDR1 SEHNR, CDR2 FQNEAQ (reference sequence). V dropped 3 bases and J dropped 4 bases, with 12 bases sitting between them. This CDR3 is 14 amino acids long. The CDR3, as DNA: TGTGCCAGCAGCTTGGACGCTACAGGCTATGGCTACACCTTC. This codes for CASSLDATGYGYTF.

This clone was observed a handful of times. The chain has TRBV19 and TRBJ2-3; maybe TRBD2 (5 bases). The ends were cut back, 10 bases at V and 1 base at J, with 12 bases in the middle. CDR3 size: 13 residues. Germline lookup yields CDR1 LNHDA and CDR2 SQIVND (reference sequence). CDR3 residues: CAIDIGGTDTQYF. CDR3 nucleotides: TGTGCCATCGACATCGGGGGCACAGATACGCAGTATTTT.

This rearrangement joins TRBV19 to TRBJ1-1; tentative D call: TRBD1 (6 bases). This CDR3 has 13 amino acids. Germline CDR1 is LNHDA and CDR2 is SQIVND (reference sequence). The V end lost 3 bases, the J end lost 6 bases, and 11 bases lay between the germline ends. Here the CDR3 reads CASSMGGQSEAFF. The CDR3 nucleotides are TGTGCCAGTAGTATGGGCGGACAGTCTGAAGCTTTCTTT.

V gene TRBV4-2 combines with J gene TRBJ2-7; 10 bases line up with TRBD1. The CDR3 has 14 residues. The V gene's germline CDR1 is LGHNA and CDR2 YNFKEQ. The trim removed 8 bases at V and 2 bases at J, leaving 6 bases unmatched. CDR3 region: CASGEGQGAYEQYF. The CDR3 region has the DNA TGTGCCAGCGGAGAAGGACAGGGGGCCTACGAGCAGTACTTC.

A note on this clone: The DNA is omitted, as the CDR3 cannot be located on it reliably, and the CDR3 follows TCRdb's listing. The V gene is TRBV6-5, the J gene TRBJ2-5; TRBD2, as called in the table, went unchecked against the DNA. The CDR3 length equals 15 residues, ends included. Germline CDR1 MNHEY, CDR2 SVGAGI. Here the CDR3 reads CASSSSGGAGLTQYF.

CDR3 coding DNA: TGTGCCATCAGGACAGGAGAGACCCAGTACTTC. It specifies CAIRTGETQYF. The rearrangement joins TRBV10-3 to TRBJ2-5, with D tentatively TRBD1 (6 bases). The length of the CDR3 is 11 residues. Germline V CDR1 and CDR2: ENHRY, SYGVKD. The V end lost 6 bases, the J end lost 4 bases, and 6 bases lay between the germline ends.

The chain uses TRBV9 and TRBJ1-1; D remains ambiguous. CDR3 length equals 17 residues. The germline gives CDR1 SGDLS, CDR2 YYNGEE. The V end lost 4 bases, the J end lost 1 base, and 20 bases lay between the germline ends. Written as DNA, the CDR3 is TGTGCCAGCAGCCGGGGAGCAGGCTATCGTTCGAACACTGAAGCTTTCTTT. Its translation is CASSRGAGYRSNTEAFF.

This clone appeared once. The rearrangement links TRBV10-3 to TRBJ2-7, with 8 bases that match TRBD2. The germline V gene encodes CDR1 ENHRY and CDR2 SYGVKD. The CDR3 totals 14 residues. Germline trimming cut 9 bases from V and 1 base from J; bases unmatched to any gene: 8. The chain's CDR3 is CAISGGSHSYEQYF. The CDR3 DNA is TGTGCCATTTCGGGGGGGAGTCATTCCTACGAGCAGTACTTC.

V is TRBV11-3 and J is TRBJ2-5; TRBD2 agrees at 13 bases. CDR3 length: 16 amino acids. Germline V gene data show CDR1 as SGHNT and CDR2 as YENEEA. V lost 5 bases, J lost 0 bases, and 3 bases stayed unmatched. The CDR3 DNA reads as TGTGCCAGCAGCAAGGGACTAGCGGGGAACCAAGAGACCCAGTACTTC. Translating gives CASSKGLAGNQETQYF.

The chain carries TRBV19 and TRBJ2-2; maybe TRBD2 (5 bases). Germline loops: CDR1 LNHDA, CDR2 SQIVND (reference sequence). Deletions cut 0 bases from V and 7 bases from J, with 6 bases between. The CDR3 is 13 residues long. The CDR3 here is CASSIDRGGELFF. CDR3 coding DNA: TGTGCCAGTAGTATAGATCGGGGCGGGGAGCTGTTTTTT.

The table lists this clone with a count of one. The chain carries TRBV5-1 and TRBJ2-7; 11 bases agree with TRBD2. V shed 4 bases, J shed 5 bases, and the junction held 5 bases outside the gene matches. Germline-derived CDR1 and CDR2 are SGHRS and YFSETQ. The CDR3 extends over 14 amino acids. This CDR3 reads CASSVPGLADEQYF. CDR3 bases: TGCGCCAGCAGCGTGCCGGGACTAGCGGACGAGCAGTACTTC. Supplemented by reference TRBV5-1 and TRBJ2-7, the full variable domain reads KAGVTQTPRYLIKTRGQQVTLSCSPISGHRSVSWYQQTPGQGLQFLFEYFSETQRNKGNFPGRFSGRQFSNSRSEMNVSTLELGDSALYLCASSVPGLADEQYFGPGTRLTVT.

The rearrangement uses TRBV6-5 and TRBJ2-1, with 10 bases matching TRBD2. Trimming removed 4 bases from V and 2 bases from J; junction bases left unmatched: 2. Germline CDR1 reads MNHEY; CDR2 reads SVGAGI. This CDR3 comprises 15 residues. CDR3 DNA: TGTGCCAGCAGTTCTAGCGGGGGCACCTACAATGAGCAGTTCTTC. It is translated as CASSSSGGTYNEQFF.

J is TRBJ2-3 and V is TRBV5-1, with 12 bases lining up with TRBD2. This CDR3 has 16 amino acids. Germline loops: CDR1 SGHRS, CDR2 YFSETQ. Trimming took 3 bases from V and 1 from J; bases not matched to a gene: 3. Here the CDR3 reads CASSSRTSGGTDTQYF. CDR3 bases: TGCGCCAGCAGCTCCCGGACTAGCGGGGGCACAGATACGCAGTATTTT.

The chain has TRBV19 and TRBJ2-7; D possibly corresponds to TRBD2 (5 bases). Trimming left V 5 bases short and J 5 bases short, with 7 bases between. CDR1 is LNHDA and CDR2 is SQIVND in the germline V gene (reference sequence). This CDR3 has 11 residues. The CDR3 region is CASSAADEQYF. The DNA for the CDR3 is TGTGCCAGTAGTGCAGCGGACGAGCAGTACTTC. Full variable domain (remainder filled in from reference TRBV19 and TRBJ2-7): DGGITQSPKYLFRKEGQNVTLSCEQNLNHDAMYWYRQDPGQGLRLIYYSQIVNDFQKGDIAEGYSVSREKKESFPLTVTSAQKNPTAFYLCASSAADEQYFGPGTRLTVT.

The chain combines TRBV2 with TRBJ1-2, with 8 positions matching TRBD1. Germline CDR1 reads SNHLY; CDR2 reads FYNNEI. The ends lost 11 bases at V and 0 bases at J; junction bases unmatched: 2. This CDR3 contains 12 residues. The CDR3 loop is CARTGSNYGYTF. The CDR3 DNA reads TGTGCCCGGACAGGGTCTAACTATGGCTACACCTTC.

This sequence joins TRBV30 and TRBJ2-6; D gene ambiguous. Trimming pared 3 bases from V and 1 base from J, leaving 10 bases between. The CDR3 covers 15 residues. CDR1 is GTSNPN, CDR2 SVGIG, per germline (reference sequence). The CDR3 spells CAWRAQLSGANVLTF. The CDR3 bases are TGTGCCTGGAGGGCACAGTTATCTGGGGCCAACGTCCTGACTTTC.